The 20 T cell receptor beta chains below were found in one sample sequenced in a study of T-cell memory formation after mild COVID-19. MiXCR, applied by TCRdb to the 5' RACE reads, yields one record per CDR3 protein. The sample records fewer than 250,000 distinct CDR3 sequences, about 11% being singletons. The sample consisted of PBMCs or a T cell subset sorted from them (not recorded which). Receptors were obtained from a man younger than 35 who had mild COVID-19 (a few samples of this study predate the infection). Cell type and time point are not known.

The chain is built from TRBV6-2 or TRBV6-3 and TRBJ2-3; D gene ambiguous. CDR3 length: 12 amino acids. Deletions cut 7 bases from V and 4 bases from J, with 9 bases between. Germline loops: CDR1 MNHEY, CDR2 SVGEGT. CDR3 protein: CASTRRADTQYF. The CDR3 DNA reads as TGTGCCAGCACCCGACGCGCAGATACGCAGTATTTT.

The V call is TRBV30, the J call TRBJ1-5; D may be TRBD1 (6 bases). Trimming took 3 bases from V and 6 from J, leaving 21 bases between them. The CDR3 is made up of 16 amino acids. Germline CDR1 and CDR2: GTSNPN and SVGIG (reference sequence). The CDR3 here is CAWSRGLGGAGQPQHF. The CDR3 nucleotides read TGTGCCTGGAGCCGCGGCTTGGGGGGCGCGGGTCAGCCCCAGCATTTT. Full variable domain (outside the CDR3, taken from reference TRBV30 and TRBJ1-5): SQTIHQWPATLVQPVGSPLSLECTVEGTSNPNLYWYRQAAGRGLQLLFYSVGIGQISSEVPQNLSASRPQDRQFILSSKKLLLSDSGFYLCAWSRGLGGAGQPQHFGDGTRLSIL.

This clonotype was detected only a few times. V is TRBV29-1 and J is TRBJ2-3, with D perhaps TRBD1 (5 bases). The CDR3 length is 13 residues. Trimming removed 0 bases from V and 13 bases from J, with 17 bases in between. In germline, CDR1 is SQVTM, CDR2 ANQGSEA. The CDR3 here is CSVEDQARQQEYF. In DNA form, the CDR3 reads TGCAGCGTTGAAGATCAGGCGCGGCAACAGGAGTATTTT.

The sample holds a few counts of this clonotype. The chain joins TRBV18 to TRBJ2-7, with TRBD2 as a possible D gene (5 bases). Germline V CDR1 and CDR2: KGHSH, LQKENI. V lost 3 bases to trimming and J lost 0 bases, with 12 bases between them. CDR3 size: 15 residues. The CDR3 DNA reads TGTGCCAGCTCACCCACGAGGGCAGTCTCCTACGAGCAGTACTTC. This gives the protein CASSPTRAVSYEQYF.

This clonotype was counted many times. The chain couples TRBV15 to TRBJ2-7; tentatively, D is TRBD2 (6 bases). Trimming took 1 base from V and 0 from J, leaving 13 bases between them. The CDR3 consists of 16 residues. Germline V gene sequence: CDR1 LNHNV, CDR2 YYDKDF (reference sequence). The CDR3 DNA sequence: TGTGCCACCAGCAGAGCAGGCGGGGCGAGCTCCTACGAGCAGTACGTC. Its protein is CATSRAGGASSYEQYV.

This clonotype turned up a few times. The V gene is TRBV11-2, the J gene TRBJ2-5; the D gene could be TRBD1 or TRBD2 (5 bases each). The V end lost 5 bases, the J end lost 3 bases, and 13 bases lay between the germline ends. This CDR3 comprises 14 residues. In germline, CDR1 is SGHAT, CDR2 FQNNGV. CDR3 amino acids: CASSPGRGKETQYF. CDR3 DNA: TGTGCCAGCAGCCCGGGGCGCGGAAAAGAGACCCAGTACTTC.

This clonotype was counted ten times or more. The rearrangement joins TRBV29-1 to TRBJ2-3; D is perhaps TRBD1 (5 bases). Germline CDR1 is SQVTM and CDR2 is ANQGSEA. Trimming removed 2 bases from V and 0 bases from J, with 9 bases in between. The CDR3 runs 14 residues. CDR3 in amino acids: CSVEQGISTDTQYF. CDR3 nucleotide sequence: TGCAGCGTTGAACAGGGTATCAGCACAGATACGCAGTATTTT.

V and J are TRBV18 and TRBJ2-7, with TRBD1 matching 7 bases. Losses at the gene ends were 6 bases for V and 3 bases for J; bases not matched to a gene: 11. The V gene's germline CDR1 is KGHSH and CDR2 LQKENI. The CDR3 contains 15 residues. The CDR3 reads CASSRTGDRGYEQYF. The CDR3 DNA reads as TGTGCCAGCTCCCGAACTGGGGACAGAGGCTACGAGCAGTACTTC.

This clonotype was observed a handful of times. CDR3: CASGPYNEQFF. The CDR3 coding sequence is TGTGCCAGCGGGCCCTACAATGAGCAGTTCTTC. The gene calls are TRBV2 and TRBJ2-1; D uncertain. CDR1 SNHLY and CDR2 FYNNEI come from the germline V gene. The germline V and J ends were trimmed by 8 bases and 2 bases, with 4 bases remaining between them. This CDR3 spans 11 amino acids.

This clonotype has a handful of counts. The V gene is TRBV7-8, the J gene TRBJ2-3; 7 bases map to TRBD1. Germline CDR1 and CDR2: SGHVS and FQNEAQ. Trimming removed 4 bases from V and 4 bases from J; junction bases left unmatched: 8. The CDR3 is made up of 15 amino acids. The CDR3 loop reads CASSSTTGHPDTQYF. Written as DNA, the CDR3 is TGTGCCAGCAGCTCCACGACAGGGCATCCAGATACGCAGTATTTT.

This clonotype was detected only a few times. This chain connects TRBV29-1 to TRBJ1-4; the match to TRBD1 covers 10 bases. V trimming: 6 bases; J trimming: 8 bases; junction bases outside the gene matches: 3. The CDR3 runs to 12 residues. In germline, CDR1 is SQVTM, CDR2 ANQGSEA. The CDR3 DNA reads TGCAGCGTGGGACAGGGGTGGGAAAAACTGTTTTTT. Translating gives CSVGQGWEKLFF.

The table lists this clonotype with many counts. The CDR3 loop is CASSPQWGWGTGELFF. The CDR3 nucleotides are TGTGCCAGCAGCCCGCAGTGGGGTTGGGGTACCGGGGAGCTGTTTTTT. The genes are TRBV6-2 or TRBV6-3 and TRBJ2-2; D is unclear. Germline CDR1 reads MNHEY; CDR2 reads SVGEGT. V gave up 6 bases and J gave up 5 bases, with 19 bases separating them. This CDR3 is built from 16 residues.

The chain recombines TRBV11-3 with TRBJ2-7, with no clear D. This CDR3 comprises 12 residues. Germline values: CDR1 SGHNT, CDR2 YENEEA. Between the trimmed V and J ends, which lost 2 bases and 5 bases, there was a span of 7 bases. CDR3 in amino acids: CASSLQGNEQYF. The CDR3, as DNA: TGTGCCAGCAGCTTACAAGGAAACGAGCAGTACTTC. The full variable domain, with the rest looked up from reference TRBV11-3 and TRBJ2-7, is EAGVVQSPRYKIIEKKQPVAFWCNPISGHNTLYWYLQNLGQGPELLIRYENEEAVDDSQLPKDRFSAERLKGVDSTLKIQPAELGDSAVYLCASSLQGNEQYFGPGTRLTVT.

CDR3: CASSARDRAHGNTIYF. The DNA of the CDR3 is TGTGCCAGCAGCGCTCGGGACAGGGCGCACGGAAACACCATATATTTT. This chain connects TRBV3-1 to TRBJ1-3, with 9 bases aligning to TRBD1. Germline V gives CDR1 LGHDT, CDR2 YNNKEL (reference sequence). This CDR3 spans 16 amino acids. V was pared by 5 bases and J by 4 bases, with 9 bases of the junction left unmatched.

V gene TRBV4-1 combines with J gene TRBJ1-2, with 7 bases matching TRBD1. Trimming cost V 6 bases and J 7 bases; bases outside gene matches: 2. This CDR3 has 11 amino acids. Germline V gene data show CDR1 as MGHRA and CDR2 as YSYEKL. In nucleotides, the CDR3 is TGCGCCAGCAGAACAGGGGTTGGCTACACCTTC. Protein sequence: CASRTGVGYTF.

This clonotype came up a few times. The CDR3 sequence is CAWSTNYGYTF. DNA for the CDR3: TGTGCCTGGAGTACCAACTATGGCTACACCTTC. The chain recombines TRBV30 with TRBJ1-2; D uncertain. Trimming took 2 bases from V and 2 from J, leaving 3 bases between them. The CDR3 has 11 residues. The V gene's germline CDR1 is GTSNPN and CDR2 SVGIG (reference sequence).

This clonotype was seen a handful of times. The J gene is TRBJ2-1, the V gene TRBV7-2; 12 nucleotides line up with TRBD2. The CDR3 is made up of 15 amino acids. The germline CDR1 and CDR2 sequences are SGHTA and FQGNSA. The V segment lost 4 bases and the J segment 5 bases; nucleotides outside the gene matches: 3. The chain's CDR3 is CASSYLAGGHNEQFF. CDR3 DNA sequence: TGTGCCAGCAGCTATCTAGCGGGGGGGCACAATGAGCAGTTCTTC.

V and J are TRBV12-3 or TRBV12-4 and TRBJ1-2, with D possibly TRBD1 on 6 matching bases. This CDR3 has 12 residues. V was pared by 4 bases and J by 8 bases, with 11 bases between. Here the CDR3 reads CASSSGVGGYTF. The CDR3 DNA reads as TGTGCCAGCAGTTCAGGGGTTGGAGGCTACACCTTC.

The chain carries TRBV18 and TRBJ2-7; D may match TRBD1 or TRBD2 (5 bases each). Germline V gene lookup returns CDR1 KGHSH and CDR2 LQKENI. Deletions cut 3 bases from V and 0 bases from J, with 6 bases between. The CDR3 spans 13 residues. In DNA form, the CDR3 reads TGTGCCAGCTCACCCGGGGCCTCCTACGAGCAGTACGTC. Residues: CASSPGASYEQYV.

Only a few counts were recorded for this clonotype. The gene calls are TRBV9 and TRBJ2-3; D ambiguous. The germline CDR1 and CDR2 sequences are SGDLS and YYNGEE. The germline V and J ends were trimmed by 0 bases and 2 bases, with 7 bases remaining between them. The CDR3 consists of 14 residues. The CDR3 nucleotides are TGTGCCAGCAGCGTAGACTGGAACACAGATACGCAGTATTTT. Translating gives CASSVDWNTDTQYF.